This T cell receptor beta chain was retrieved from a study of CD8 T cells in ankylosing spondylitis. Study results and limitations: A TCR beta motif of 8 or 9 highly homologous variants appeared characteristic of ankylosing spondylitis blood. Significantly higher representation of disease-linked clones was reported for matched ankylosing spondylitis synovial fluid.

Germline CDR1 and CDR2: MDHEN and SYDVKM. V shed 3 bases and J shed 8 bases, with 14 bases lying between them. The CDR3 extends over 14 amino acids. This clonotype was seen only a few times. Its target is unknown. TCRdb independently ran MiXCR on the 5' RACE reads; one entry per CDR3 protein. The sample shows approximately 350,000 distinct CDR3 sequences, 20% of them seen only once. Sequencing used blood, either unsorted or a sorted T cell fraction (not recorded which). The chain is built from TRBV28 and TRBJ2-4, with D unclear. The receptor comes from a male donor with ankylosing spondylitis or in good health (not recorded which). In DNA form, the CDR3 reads TGTGCCAGCAGTTTCGGACGGGCTGGGGACATTCAGTACTTC. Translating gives CASSFGRAGDIQYF.